This T cell receptor (beta chain) was identified during a study of early T cells in non-severe SARS-CoV-2 infection. Ten or more counts support this clonotype. The germline V gene encodes CDR1 SGHAT and CDR2 FQNNGV. Trimming left V 7 bases short and J 6 bases short, with 12 bases between. The CDR3 length is 12 residues. Researchers tagged individual cDNA molecules with unique molecular identifiers. TCRdb called the 5' RACE reads again in MiXCR, with one record for every CDR3 protein. The sample carries about 110,000 distinct CDR3 sequences, 9.5% to 13% recorded once. This chain joins TRBV11-2 and TRBJ1-1; no clear D. The source material was whole blood. This TCR was recovered from an adult who was a healthcare worker with PCR-confirmed SARS-CoV-2 infection or an uninfected control (not recorded which). This chain's CDR3 is CASKAGYAEAFF. DNA for the CDR3: TGTGCCAGCAAAGCGGGTTACGCTGAAGCTTTCTTT.